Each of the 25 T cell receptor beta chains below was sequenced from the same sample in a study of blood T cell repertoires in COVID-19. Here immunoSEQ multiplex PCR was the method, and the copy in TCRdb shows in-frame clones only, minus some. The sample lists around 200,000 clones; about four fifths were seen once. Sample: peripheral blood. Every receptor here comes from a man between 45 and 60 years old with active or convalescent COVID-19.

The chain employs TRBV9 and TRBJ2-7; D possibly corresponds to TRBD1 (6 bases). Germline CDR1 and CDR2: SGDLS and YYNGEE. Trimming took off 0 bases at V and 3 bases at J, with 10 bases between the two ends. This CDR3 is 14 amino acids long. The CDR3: CASSVGDKRYEQYF. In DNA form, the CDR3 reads TGTGCCAGCAGCGTAGGGGACAAACGCTACGAGCAGTACTTC.

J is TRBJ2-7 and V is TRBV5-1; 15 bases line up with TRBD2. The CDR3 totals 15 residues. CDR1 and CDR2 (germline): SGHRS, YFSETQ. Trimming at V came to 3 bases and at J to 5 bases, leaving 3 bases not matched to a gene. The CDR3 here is CASSSRTSGGDEQYF. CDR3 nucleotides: TGCGCCAGCAGCTCCCGGACTAGCGGGGGGGACGAGCAGTACTTC.

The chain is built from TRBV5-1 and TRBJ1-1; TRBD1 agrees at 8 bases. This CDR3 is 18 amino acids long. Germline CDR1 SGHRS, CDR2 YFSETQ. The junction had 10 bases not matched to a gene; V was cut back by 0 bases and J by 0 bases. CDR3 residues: CASSLGRRTGTMNTEAFF. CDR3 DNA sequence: TGCGCCAGCAGCTTGGGGCGTCGGACAGGGACCATGAACACTGAAGCTTTCTTT.

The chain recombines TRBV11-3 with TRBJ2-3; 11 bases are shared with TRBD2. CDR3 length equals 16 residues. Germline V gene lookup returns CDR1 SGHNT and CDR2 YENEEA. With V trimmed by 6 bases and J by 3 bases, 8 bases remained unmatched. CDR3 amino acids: CASRLLLAGGTDTQYF. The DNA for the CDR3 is TGTGCCAGCAGGCTTCTCCTAGCGGGGGGTACAGATACGCAGTATTTT.

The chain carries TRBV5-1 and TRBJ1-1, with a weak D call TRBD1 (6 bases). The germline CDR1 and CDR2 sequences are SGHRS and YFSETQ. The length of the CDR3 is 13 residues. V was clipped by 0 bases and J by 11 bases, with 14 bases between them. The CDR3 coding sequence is TGCGCCAGCAGCTTGGACCAGGGGCGTTCGGCTTTCTTT. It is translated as CASSLDQGRSAFF.

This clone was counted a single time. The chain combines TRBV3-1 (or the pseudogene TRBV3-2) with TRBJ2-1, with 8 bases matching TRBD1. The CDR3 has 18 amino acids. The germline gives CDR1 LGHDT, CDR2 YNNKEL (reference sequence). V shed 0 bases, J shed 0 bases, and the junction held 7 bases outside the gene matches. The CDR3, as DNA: TGTGCCAGCAGCCAAGATCGCGGACAGGGTTACTCCTACAATGAGCAGTTCTTC. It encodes CASSQDRGQGYSYNEQFF.

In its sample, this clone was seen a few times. CDR3 sequence reads: CASSGTGGRAQPQHF. The DNA of the CDR3 is TGTGCCAGCAGTGGGACAGGGGGCCGGGCACAGCCCCAGCATTTT. The V gene is TRBV2, the J gene TRBJ1-5, with TRBD1 identical over 11 bases. Germline CDR1 is SNHLY and CDR2 is FYNNEI. Trimming removed 4 bases from V and 7 bases from J; junction bases left unmatched: 6. The CDR3 consists of 15 residues.

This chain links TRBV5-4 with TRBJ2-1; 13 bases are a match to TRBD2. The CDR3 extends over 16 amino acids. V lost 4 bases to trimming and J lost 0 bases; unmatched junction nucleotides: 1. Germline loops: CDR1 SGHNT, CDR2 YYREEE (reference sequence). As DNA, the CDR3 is TGTGCCAGCAGCCGGACTAGCGGGAGCTCCTACAATGAGCAGTTCTTC. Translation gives CASSRTSGSSYNEQFF.

The CDR3 DNA sequence: TGTGCCAGCAGCTTAAGAGCTAGCTCCCGGCAAGAGACCCAGTACTTC. Amino acid sequence: CASSLRASSRQETQYF. The chain carries TRBV7-2 and TRBJ2-5; maybe TRBD2 (5 bases). Looked up from germline, CDR1 is SGHTA and CDR2 is FQGNSA. The CDR3 contains 16 residues. Trimming pared 2 bases from V and 2 bases from J, leaving 15 bases between.

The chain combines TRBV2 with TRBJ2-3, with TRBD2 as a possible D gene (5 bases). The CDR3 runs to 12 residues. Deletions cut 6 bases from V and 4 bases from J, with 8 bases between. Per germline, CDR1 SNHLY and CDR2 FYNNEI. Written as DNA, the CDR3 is TGTGCCAGCAGACTAGAGCCAGATACGCAGTATTTT. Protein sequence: CASRLEPDTQYF.

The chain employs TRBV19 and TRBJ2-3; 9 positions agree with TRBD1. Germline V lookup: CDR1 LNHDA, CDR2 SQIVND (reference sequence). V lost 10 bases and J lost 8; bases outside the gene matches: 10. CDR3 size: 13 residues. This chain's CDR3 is CAIGDRVLGTQYF. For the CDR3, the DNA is TGTGCCATTGGGGACAGGGTGTTAGGTACGCAGTATTTT.

The CDR3 DNA follows: TGTGCCAGCACCTGGACCGGGGTGGGGACTGAAGCTTTCTTT. It encodes CASTWTGVGTEAFF. This chain uses TRBV6-5 with TRBJ1-1; D not certain. There are 14 residues in the CDR3. The germline V gene has CDR1 MNHEY and CDR2 SVGAGI. V was shortened by 7 bases and J by 5 bases, with 17 bases between the two germline ends.

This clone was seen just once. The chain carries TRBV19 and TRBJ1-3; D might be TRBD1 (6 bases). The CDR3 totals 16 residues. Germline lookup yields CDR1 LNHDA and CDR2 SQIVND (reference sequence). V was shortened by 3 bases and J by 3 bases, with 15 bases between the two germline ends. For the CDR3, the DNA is TGTGCCAGTAGTATGTTGGGCAGGGGAGTTGGAAACACCATATATTTT. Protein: CASSMLGRGVGNTIYF.

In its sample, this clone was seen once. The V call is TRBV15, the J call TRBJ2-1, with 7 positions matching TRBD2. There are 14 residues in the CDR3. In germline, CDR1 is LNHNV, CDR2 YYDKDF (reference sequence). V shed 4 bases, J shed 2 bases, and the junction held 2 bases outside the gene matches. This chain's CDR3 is CATSTGLAYNEQFF. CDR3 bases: TGTGCCACCAGCACTGGACTAGCCTACAATGAGCAGTTCTTC. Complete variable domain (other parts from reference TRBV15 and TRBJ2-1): DAMVIQNPRYQVTQFGKPVTLSCSQTLNHNVMYWYQQKSSQAPKLLFHYYDKDFNNEADTPDNFQSRRPNTSFCFLDIRSPGLGDTAMYLCATSTGLAYNEQFFGPGTRLTVL.

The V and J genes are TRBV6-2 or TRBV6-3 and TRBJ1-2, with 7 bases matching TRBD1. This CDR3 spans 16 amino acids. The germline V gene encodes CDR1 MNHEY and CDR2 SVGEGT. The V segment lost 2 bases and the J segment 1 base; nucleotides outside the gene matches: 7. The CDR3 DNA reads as TGTGCCAGCAGTTACGGGACAGAAGAAATTAACTATGGCTACACCTTC. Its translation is CASSYGTEEINYGYTF.

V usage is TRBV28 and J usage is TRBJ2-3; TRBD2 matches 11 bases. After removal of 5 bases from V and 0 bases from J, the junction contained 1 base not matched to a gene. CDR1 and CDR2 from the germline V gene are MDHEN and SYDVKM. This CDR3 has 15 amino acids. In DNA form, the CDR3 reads TGTGCCAGCAGTACTAGCGGGGGTAGCACAGATACGCAGTATTTT. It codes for CASSTSGGSTDTQYF.

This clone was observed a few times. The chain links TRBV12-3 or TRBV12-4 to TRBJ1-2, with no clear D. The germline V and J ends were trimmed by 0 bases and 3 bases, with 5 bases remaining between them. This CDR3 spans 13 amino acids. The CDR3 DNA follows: TGTGCCAGCAGTTTAGCTACGGACTATGGCTACACCTTC. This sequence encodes CASSLATDYGYTF.

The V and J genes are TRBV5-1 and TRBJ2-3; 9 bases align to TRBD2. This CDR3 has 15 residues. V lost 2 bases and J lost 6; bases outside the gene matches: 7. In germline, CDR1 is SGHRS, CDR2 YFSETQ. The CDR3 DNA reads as TGCGCCAGCAGCTTCCAAGCGGGGGGCGGGGATACGCAGTATTTT. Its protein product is CASSFQAGGGDTQYF. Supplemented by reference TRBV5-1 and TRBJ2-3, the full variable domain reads KAGVTQTPRYLIKTRGQQVTLSCSPISGHRSVSWYQQTPGQGLQFLFEYFSETQRNKGNFPGRFSGRQFSNSRSEMNVSTLELGDSALYLCASSFQAGGGDTQYFGPGTRLTVL.

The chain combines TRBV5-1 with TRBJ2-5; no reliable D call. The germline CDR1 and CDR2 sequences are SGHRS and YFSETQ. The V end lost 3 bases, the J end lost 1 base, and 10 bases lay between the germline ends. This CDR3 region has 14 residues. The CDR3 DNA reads TGCGCCAGCAGCTCCCGAGGCGCCCAAGAGACCCAGTACTTC. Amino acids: CASSSRGAQETQYF.

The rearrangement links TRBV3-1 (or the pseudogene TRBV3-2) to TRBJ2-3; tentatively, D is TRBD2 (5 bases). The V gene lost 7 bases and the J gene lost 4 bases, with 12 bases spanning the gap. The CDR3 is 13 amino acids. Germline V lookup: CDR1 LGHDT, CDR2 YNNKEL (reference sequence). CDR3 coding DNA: TGTGCCAGCAACCTTGAGGGTTCAGATACGCAGTATTTT. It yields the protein CASNLEGSDTQYF.

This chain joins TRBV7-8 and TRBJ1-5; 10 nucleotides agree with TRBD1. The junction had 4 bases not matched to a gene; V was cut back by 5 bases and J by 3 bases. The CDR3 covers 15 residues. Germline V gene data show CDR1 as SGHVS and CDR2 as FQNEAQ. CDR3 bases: TGTGCCAGCAGCCCGACAGGGGGCCCCAATCAGCCCCAGCATTTT. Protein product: CASSPTGGPNQPQHF.

The chain's CDR3 is CASRDSSNQPQHF. CDR3 bases: TGTGCCAGCCGGGACAGTAGCAATCAGCCCCAGCATTTT. The rearrangement uses TRBV6-5 and TRBJ1-5; TRBD1 aligns across 7 bases. Germline CDR1 MNHEY, CDR2 SVGAGI. This CDR3 region has 13 residues. J gave up 0 bases and V 8 bases, and 1 base lay outside the gene matches.

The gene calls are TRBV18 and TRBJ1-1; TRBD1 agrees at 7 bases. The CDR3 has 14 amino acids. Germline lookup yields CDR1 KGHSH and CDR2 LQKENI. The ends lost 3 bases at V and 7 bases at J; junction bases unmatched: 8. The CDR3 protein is CASSPGTAVNEAFF. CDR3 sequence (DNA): TGTGCCAGCTCACCGGGGACAGCGGTAAATGAAGCTTTCTTT.

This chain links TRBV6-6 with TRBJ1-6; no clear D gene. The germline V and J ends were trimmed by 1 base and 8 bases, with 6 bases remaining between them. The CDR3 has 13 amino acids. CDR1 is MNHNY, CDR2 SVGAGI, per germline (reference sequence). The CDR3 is CASSYLAYSPLHF. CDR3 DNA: TGTGCCAGCAGTTACTTGGCCTATTCACCCCTCCACTTT.

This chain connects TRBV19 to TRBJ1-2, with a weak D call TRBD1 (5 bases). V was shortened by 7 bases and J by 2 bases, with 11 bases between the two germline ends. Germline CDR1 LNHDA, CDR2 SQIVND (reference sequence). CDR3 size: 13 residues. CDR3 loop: CASTQGPNYGYTF. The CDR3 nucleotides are TGTGCCAGTACCCAGGGCCCGAACTATGGCTACACCTTC. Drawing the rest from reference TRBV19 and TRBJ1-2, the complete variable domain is DGGITQSPKYLFRKEGQNVTLSCEQNLNHDAMYWYRQDPGQGLRLIYYSQIVNDFQKGDIAEGYSVSREKKESFPLTVTSAQKNPTAFYLCASTQGPNYGYTFGSGTRLTVV.